These T cell receptor beta chains were read from a single sample in a study of PD-1 blockade in classical Hodgkin lymphoma. Repertoires were generated with immunoSEQ multiplex PCR, while TCRdb's copy carries only in-frame clones and drops some. The table shows about 150,000 clones, with 78% occurring only once. This specimen consisted of peripheral blood mononuclear cells (PBMCs), obtained before the second cycle of nivolumab. The source of these receptors is a human donor with classical Hodgkin lymphoma. CDR3s include the opening cysteine and the closing phenylalanine or tryptophan. The D gene is left open where the match is weak. Clone size appears in some rows only: once, few, many, or a class for an expanded clone.

D gene	V gene	J gene	clone size	CDR3 DNA	CDR3 protein
-	TRBV6-5	TRBJ1-1	few	TGTGCCAGCAGTTACTCTTTGAACACTGAAGCTTTCTTT	CASSYSLNTEAFF
-	TRBV10-2	TRBJ1-6	few	TGCGCCAGCAGTAATCGGGATTCACCCCTCCACTTT	CASSNRDSPLHF
-	TRBV21-1	TRBJ1-1	once	TGTGCCAGCAGCAAAGAGAAAGGGGACAGCATGAACACTGAAGCTTTCTTT	CASSKEKGDSMNTEAFF
-	TRBV9	TRBJ2-7	few	TGTGCCAGCAGCGTAAGGGGGGGGCACGAGCAGTACTTC	CASSVRGGHEQYF
-	TRBV12-5	TRBJ2-1	-	TGTGCTAGTGGTTTGAGGCGGGACTCCTACAATGAGCAGTTCTTC	CASGLRRDSYNEQFF
-	TRBV10-3	TRBJ1-2	-	TGTGCCACGCCCTCTTCATGGGGCTACACCTTC	CATPSSWGYTF
-	TRBV19	TRBJ1-5	many	TGTGCCAGTAGTGGGTCGTTCAATCAGCCCCAGCATTTT	CASSGSFNQPQHF
TRBD1	TRBV7-7	TRBJ2-5	-	TGTGCCAGCAGCCCGATTCCGGGACAGGGGGCTGAGACCCAGTACTTC	CASSPIPGQGAETQYF
TRBD2	TRBV27	TRBJ2-3	-	TGTGCCAGCAGTCCCCTAGCGGGGGGGCCCGACACAGATACGCAGTATTTT	CASSPLAGGPDTDTQYF
-	TRBV7-3	TRBJ1-6	few	TGTGCCAGCAGCTTAGAGGGGTGGAATTCACCCCTCCACTTT	CASSLEGWNSPLHF
-	TRBV9	TRBJ1-1	-	TGTGCCAGCAGCGTCCAGGGTACGGGCACTGAAGCTTTCTTT	CASSVQGTGTEAFF
TRBD1	TRBV4-2	TRBJ1-2	-	TGTGCCAGCAGCCAAGCCGGGACAGCCCCTGCTAACTATGGCTACACCTTC	CASSQAGTAPANYGYTF
-	TRBV11-1	TRBJ2-5	-	TGTGCCAGCAGCATAAGGGGGGCAGGGGAGACCCAGTACTTC	CASSIRGAGETQYF
TRBD1	TRBV7-9	TRBJ1-2	-	TGTGCCAGCAGCCCTCCCCCAGGGGGCGCACATCTGGGAAACTATGGCTACACCTTC	CASSPPPGGAHLGNYGYTF
-	TRBV14	TRBJ2-6	-	TGTGCCAGCAGCCAACGAAGGGGACACTCCTACTCTGGGGCCAACGTCCTGACTTTC	CASSQRRGHSYSGANVLTF